One and the same sample provided the 26 T cell receptor beta chains below, sequenced in a study of shared clonotypes between healthy human individuals (dated by TCRdb to about 2020). The protocol used for the library was the immunoSEQ multiplex PCR assay. Drawn from immuneACCESS, this table holds only the in-frame rearrangements with V and J called that TCRdb kept. Clones are partly lost; checked studies trace under half to an unresolved V gene and leave the rest unexplained. A total of some 2,500,000 clones appear in this sample, just under 95% of them only once. Roughly 0.34% of the sample goes to the ten largest clones. The sample taken for sequencing was naive CD4+ T cells from PBMCs. Per the publication, the cell subset or site label means: CD45RA+ positively selected. The origin of the receptors is a man aged 18 to 30 in good health. Some clones in this sample may be carry-over from other donors' samples.

The chain links TRBV28 to TRBJ1-4; D ambiguous. Germline loops: CDR1 MDHEN, CDR2 SYDVKM. The CDR3 consists of 11 residues. Deletions cut 6 bases from V and 6 bases from J, with 5 bases between. The CDR3 region is CASSTHEKLFF. As DNA, the CDR3 is TGTGCCAGCAGCACCCATGAAAAACTGTTTTTT.

The gene calls are TRBV4-3 and TRBJ1-1; no firm D call. The CDR3 contains 14 residues. CDR1 LGHNA and CDR2 YSLEER come from the germline V gene. The V end lost 3 bases, the J end lost 1 base, and 9 bases lay between the germline ends. CDR3 amino acids: CASSQEPRNTEAFF. The CDR3 DNA reads as TGCGCCAGCAGCCAGGAACCGAGGAACACTGAAGCTTTCTTT.

The chain uses TRBV19 and TRBJ1-2; 9 bases agree with TRBD1. This CDR3 has 13 residues. With 6 bases clipped from V and 7 bases from J, the junction kept 6 bases outside the gene matches. In germline, CDR1 is LNHDA, CDR2 SQIVND (reference sequence). The CDR3 spells CASSPDRGVGYTF. The CDR3 DNA follows: TGTGCCAGTAGCCCCGACAGGGGGGTTGGCTACACCTTC.

This sequence joins TRBV7-9 and TRBJ2-1; 7 nucleotides match TRBD1. This CDR3 has 13 amino acids. V gave up 3 bases and J gave up 6 bases; unmatched junction bases: 2. Germline V CDR1 and CDR2: SEHNR, FQNEAQ (reference sequence). The CDR3 DNA is TGTGCCAGCAGCTTCGGGGACAGCAATGAGCAGTTCTTC. It translates to CASSFGDSNEQFF.

The CDR3 bases are TGTGCCAGTAGGAATCTCTCTGGGGCCAACGTCCTGACTTTC. This translates into CASRNLSGANVLTF. The genes are TRBV19 and TRBJ2-6, with D hard to call. This CDR3 has 14 residues. CDR1 and CDR2 from the germline V gene are LNHDA and SQIVND (reference sequence). V gave up 6 bases and J gave up 0 bases, with 6 bases separating them.

This chain uses TRBV18 with TRBJ2-2; D gene uncertain. Trimming stripped 3 bases from V and 2 bases from J, with 13 bases between. Germline-derived CDR1 and CDR2 are KGHSH and LQKENI. CDR3 length: 16 amino acids. The CDR3: CASSPRWATNTGELFF. The CDR3 DNA reads TGTGCCAGCTCACCTAGGTGGGCAACAAACACCGGGGAGCTGTTTTTT.

The V gene is TRBV5-6, the J gene TRBJ1-2, with D hard to call. Trimming pared 1 base from V and 1 base from J, leaving 8 bases between. There are 14 residues in the CDR3. Per the germline V gene, CDR1 is SGHDT and CDR2 is YYEEEE. This chain's CDR3 is CASSLFVGNYGYTF. The CDR3 DNA is TGTGCCAGCAGCTTGTTCGTAGGTAACTATGGCTACACCTTC.

To note about this clone: The sample holds other DNA sequences that translate to the same CDR3. Here the CDR3 DNA reads TGCGCCAGCAGCCCTGGGACAGCCCAAGAGACCCAGTACTTC. It is translated as CASSPGTAQETQYF. The chain employs TRBV5-1 and TRBJ2-5; 7 bases match TRBD1. V lost 4 bases and J lost 1; bases outside the gene matches: 4. Per the germline V gene, CDR1 is SGHRS and CDR2 is YFSETQ. This CDR3 region has 14 residues.

This clone was observed a single time. The rearrangement uses TRBV5-1 and TRBJ2-7; tentatively, D is TRBD1 or TRBD2 (6 bases each). V lost 1 base and J 4 bases, leaving 12 bases between the germline ends. The CDR3 spans 14 residues. Germline assignment: CDR1 SGHRS and CDR2 YFSETQ. CDR3 sequence: CASSLSGARYEQYF. The DNA for the CDR3 is TGCGCCAGCAGCTTGTCGGGGGCGAGGTACGAGCAGTACTTC.

This rearrangement joins TRBV28 to TRBJ2-3; D possibly matches TRBD1 or TRBD2 (5 bases each). Germline CDR1 MDHEN, CDR2 SYDVKM. This CDR3 is built from 12 residues. The ends were cut back, 8 bases at V and 3 bases at J, with 9 bases in the middle. CDR3 sequence: CASGGTTDTQYF. CDR3 in DNA: TGTGCCAGCGGGGGAACTACAGATACGCAGTATTTT.

CDR3 DNA sequence: TGTGCCAGCAGTGAACACGGGTGGAGAGGAACTAATGAAAAACTGTTTTTT. Translated, it gives CASSEHGWRGTNEKLFF. V is TRBV25-1 and J is TRBJ1-4; no reliable D call. This CDR3 has 17 residues. Germline V gene lookup returns CDR1 MGHDK and CDR2 SYGVNS. Between the trimmed V and J ends, which lost 2 bases and 1 base, there was a span of 14 bases.

J is TRBJ1-5 and V is TRBV6-5; D is unclear. The CDR3 is 13 amino acids. The V gene's germline CDR1 is MNHEY and CDR2 SVGAGI. The V gene lost 9 bases and the J gene lost 4 bases, with 13 bases spanning the gap. CDR3: CASSGRRNQPQHF. The CDR3 DNA sequence: TGTGCCAGTTCTGGGCGGCGAAATCAGCCCCAGCATTTT.

V is TRBV4-3 and J is TRBJ1-6; D is possibly TRBD1 (5 bases). V was shortened by 0 bases and J by 7 bases, with 10 bases between the two germline ends. Germline V gene sequence: CDR1 LGHNA, CDR2 YSLEER. The CDR3 spans 15 residues. This CDR3 reads CASSQDEGENSPLHF. The CDR3 region has the DNA TGCGCCAGCAGCCAAGACGAAGGGGAGAATTCACCCCTCCACTTT.

The chain is built from TRBV9 and TRBJ2-3; 7 nucleotides align to TRBD1. The CDR3 has 17 residues. In germline, CDR1 is SGDLS, CDR2 YYNGEE. Trimming cost V 3 bases and J 0 bases; bases outside gene matches: 10. The DNA for the CDR3 is TGTGCCAGCAGCGAGGGGGCCCGGACACCTAGCACAGATACGCAGTATTTT. It translates to CASSEGARTPSTDTQYF.

The chain has TRBV29-1 and TRBJ1-4; the match to TRBD1 covers 8 bases. This CDR3 region has 15 residues. Germline loops: CDR1 SQVTM, CDR2 ANQGSEA. The V and J ends lost 0 bases and 7 bases, in that order; junction bases with no gene match: 7. In DNA form, the CDR3 reads TGCAGCGTTGAAGATACCGGGACAGGAGGTGAAAAACTGTTTTTT. This sequence encodes CSVEDTGTGGEKLFF.

V is TRBV6-6 and J is TRBJ1-1; 9 bases align to TRBD1. The CDR3 spans 16 residues. Germline V gives CDR1 MNHNY, CDR2 SVGAGI (reference sequence). The ends lost 0 bases at V and 5 bases at J; junction bases unmatched: 7. The CDR3 sequence: CASSYSTGGARTEAFF. CDR3 coding DNA: TGTGCCAGCAGTTACTCAACAGGGGGCGCGCGGACTGAAGCTTTCTTT.

V and J are TRBV5-8 and TRBJ2-1; no reliable D call. Per the germline V gene, CDR1 is SGHTS and CDR2 is YDEGEE. The CDR3 is 13 amino acids. Trimming shortened V by 4 bases and J by 10 bases, and 15 bases separated the two germline ends. The CDR3 reads CASSNTDNTEQFF. Here the CDR3 DNA reads TGTGCCAGCAGCAACACTGACAACACAGAGCAGTTCTTC.

V gene TRBV4-3 combines with J gene TRBJ1-4, with D unresolved. Deletions cut 0 bases from V and 0 bases from J, with 8 bases between. The germline gives CDR1 LGHNA, CDR2 YSLEER. The CDR3 sequence is 16 residues long. CDR3 in DNA: TGCGCCAGCAGCCAAGATTACAGTACAACTAATGAAAAACTGTTTTTT. It translates to CASSQDYSTTNEKLFF.

V is TRBV10-3 and J is TRBJ1-1; the D gene is possibly TRBD1 (6 bases). V dropped 10 bases and J dropped 0 bases, with 15 bases sitting between them. The CDR3 is 14 residues long. Germline CDR1 and CDR2: ENHRY and SYGVKD. The CDR3 DNA is TGTGCCACCCAGGCAGGGGCGGTGAACACTGAAGCTTTCTTT. Protein sequence: CATQAGAVNTEAFF.

This clone has just one count. The chain links TRBV28 to TRBJ2-3; TRBD1 agrees at 10 bases. This CDR3 spans 12 amino acids. V was clipped by 4 bases and J by 14 bases; unmatched bases: 6. Per germline, CDR1 MDHEN and CDR2 SYDVKM. CDR3 bases: TGTGCCAGCAGTTCTGGACAGGGGGGACGGTATTTT. This translates into CASSSGQGGRYF.

A note on this clone: The sample contains more than one DNA sequence encoding this CDR3. The J gene is TRBJ2-7, the V gene TRBV18; D is perhaps TRBD1 or TRBD2 (5 bases each). The CDR3 has 13 amino acids. Germline V gene sequence: CDR1 KGHSH, CDR2 LQKENI. V was trimmed by 4 bases and J by 4 bases, leaving 11 bases between them. CDR3 residues: CASSRGTTYEQYF. CDR3 sequence (DNA): TGTGCCAGCTCACGAGGGACCACATACGAGCAGTACTTC.

The chain joins TRBV4-3 to TRBJ2-1; 8 bases align to TRBD1. The CDR3 sequence is 16 residues long. Germline CDR1 and CDR2: LGHNA and YSLEER. V lost 3 bases, J lost 6 bases, and 10 bases stayed unmatched. Here the CDR3 reads CASSHGTRTGTNEQFF. Written as DNA, the CDR3 is TGCGCCAGCAGCCATGGGACTCGGACAGGGACCAATGAGCAGTTCTTC.

V gene TRBV5-8 combines with J gene TRBJ2-1; 7 bases fit TRBD2. Germline assignment: CDR1 SGHTS and CDR2 YDEGEE. Trimming at V came to 7 bases and at J to 0 bases, leaving 13 bases not matched to a gene. The CDR3 totals 17 residues. For the CDR3, the DNA is TGTGCCAGCCGTAGGATGGCTAGCGGAAGCTCCTACAATGAGCAGTTCTTC. It translates to CASRRMASGSSYNEQFF.

The chain employs TRBV11-2 and TRBJ2-2, with D possibly being TRBD2 (6 bases). Looked up from germline, CDR1 is SGHAT and CDR2 is FQNNGV. Trimming pared 8 bases from V and 4 bases from J, leaving 14 bases between. The CDR3 is 14 amino acids. Written as DNA, the CDR3 is TGTGCCAGCGGGAGGACCGGGACCACCGGGGAGCTGTTTTTT. Translation: CASGRTGTTGELFF.

This clone was found once. This same CDR3 is encoded by further DNA sequences in the sample. This rearrangement joins TRBV29-1 to TRBJ2-3; the match to TRBD1 covers 9 bases. CDR1 is SQVTM and CDR2 is ANQGSEA in the germline V gene. The CDR3 contains 13 residues. V gave up 6 bases and J gave up 3 bases; unmatched junction bases: 4. CDR3: CSVPGQGTDTQYF. CDR3 DNA sequence: TGCAGCGTACCGGGACAGGGTACAGATACGCAGTATTTT.

V and J are TRBV28 and TRBJ1-3, with 7 positions matching TRBD1. Trimming cost V 2 bases and J 9 bases; bases outside gene matches: 1. CDR1 and CDR2 (germline): MDHEN, SYDVKM. The CDR3 is 12 amino acids. The CDR3 protein is CASSLAGGTIYF. CDR3 DNA: TGTGCCAGCAGTTTAGCAGGGGGCACCATATATTTT.